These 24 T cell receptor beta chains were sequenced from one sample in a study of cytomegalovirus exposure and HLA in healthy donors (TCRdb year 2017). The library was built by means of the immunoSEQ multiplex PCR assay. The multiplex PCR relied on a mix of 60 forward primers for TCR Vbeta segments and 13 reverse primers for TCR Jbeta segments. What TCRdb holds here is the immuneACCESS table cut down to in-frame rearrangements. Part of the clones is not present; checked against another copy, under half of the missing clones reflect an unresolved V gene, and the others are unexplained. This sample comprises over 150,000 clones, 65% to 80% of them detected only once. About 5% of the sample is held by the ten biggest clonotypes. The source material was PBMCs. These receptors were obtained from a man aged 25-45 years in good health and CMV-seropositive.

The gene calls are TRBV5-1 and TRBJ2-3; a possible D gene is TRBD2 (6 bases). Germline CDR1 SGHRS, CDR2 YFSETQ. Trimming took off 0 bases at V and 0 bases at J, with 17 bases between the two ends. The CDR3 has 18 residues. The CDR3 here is CASSLVPPFGTSTDTQYF. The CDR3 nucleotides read TGCGCCAGCAGCTTGGTCCCACCCTTCGGGACTAGCACAGATACGCAGTATTTT.

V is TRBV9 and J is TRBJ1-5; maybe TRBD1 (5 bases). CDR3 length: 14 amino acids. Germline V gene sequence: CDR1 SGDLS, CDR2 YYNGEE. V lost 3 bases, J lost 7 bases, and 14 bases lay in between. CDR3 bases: TGTGCCAGCAGCGCCCTCCCGGAGGGGCAGCCCCAGCATTTT. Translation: CASSALPEGQPQHF.

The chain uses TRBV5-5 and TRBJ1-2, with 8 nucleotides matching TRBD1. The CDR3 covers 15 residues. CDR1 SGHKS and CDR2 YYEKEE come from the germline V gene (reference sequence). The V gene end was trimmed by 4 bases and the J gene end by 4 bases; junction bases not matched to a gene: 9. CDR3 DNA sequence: TGTGCCAGCAGCACGACAGGGGCCCTGGGCTATGGCTACACCTTC. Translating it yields CASSTTGALGYGYTF.

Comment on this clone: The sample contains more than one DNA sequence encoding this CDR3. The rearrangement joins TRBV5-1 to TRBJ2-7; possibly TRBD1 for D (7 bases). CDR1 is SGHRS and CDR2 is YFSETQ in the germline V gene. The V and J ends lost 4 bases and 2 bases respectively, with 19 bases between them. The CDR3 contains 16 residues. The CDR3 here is CASSPQTGRPTYEQYF. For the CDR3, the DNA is TGCGCCAGCAGCCCGCAGACAGGGAGGCCAACCTACGAGCAGTACTTC. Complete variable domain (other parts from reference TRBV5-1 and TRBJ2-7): KAGVTQTPRYLIKTRGQQVTLSCSPISGHRSVSWYQQTPGQGLQFLFEYFSETQRNKGNFPGRFSGRQFSNSRSEMNVSTLELGDSALYLCASSPQTGRPTYEQYFGPGTRLTVT.

DNA for the CDR3: TGTGCCAGCAGCCAAACTAACACCGGGGAGCTGTTTTTT. Translating gives CASSQTNTGELFF. The chain is built from TRBV14 and TRBJ2-2; D is unclear. The CDR3 spans 13 residues. Germline V gene lookup returns CDR1 SGHDN and CDR2 FVKESK. V lost 2 bases, J lost 2 bases, and 3 bases lay in between.

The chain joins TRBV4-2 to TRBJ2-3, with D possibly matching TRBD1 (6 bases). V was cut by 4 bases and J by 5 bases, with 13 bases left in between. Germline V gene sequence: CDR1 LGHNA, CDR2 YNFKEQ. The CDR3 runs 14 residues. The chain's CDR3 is CASSLGRGQDTQYF. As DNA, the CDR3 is TGTGCCAGCAGCCTAGGCAGGGGCCAAGATACGCAGTATTTT.

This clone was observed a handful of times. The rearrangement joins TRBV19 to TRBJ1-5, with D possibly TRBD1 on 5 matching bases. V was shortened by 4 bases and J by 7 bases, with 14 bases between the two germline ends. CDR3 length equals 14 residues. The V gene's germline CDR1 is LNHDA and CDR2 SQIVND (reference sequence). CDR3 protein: CASSNVGLRQPQHF. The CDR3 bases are TGTGCCAGTAGTAATGTGGGGCTAAGGCAGCCCCAGCATTTT.

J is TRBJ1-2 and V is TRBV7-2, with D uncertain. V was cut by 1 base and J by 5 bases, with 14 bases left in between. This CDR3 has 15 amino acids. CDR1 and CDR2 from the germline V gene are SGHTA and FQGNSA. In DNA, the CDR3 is TGTGCCAGCAGCTTAGAGGCGGCGGGTGGGTATGGCTACACCTTC. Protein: CASSLEAAGGYGYTF.

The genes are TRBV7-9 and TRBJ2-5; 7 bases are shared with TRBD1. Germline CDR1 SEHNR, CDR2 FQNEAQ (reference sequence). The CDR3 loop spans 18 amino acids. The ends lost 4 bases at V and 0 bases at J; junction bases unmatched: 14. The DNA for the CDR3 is TGTGCCAGCAGCTCAAGACGACCACTTGACAGGGACCAAGAGACCCAGTACTTC. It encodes CASSSRRPLDRDQETQYF.

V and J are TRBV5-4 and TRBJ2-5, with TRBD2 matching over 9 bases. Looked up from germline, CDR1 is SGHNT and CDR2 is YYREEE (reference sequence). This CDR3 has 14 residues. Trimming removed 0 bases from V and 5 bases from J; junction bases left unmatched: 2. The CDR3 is CASSLGGGAETQYF. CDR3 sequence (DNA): TGTGCCAGCAGCTTGGGCGGGGGGGCTGAGACCCAGTACTTC.

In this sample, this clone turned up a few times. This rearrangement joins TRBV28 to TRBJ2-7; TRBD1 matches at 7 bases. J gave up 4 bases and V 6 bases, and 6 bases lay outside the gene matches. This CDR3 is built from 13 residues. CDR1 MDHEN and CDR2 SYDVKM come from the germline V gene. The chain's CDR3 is CASSPTGFYEQYF. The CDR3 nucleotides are TGTGCCAGCAGCCCGACAGGGTTTTACGAGCAGTACTTC. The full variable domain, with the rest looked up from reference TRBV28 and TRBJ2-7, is DVKVTQSSRYLVKRTGEKVFLECVQDMDHENMFWYRQDPGLGLRLIYFSYDVKMKEKGDIPEGYSVSREKKERFSLILESASTNQTSMYLCASSPTGFYEQYFGPGTRLTVT.

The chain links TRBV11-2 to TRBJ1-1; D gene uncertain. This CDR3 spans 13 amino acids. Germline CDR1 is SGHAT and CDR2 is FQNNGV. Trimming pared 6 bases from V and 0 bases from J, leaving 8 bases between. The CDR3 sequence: CASSSQVNTEAFF. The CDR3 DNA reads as TGTGCCAGCAGTTCCCAGGTGAACACTGAAGCTTTCTTT.

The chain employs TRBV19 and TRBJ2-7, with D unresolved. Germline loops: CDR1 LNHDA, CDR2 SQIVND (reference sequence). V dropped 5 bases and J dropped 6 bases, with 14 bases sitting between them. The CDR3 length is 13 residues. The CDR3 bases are TGTGCCAGTAGTCCCACGTGGGCATTCGAGCAGTACTTC. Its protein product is CASSPTWAFEQYF. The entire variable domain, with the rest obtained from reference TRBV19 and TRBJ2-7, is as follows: DGGITQSPKYLFRKEGQNVTLSCEQNLNHDAMYWYRQDPGQGLRLIYYSQIVNDFQKGDIAEGYSVSREKKESFPLTVTSAQKNPTAFYLCASSPTWAFEQYFGPGTRLTVT.

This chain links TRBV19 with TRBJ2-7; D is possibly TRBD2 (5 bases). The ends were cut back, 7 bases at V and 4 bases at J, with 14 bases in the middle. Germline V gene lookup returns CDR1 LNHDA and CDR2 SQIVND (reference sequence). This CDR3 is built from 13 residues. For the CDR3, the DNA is TGTGCCAGTACCGGCGGGTCTCGTTACGAGCAGTACTTC. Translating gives CASTGGSRYEQYF.

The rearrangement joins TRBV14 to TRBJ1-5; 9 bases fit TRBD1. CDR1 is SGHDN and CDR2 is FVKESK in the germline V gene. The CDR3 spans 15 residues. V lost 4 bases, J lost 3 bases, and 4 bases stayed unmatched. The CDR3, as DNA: TGTGCCAGCAGCCTCGGGACAGGGTCCAATCAGCCCCAGCATTTT. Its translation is CASSLGTGSNQPQHF.

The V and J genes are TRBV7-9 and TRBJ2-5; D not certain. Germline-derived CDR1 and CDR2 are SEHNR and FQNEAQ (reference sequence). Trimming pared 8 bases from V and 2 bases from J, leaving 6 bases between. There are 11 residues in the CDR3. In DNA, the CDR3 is TGTGCCAGCGGGCAGCAAGAGACCCAGTACTTC. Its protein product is CASGQQETQYF.

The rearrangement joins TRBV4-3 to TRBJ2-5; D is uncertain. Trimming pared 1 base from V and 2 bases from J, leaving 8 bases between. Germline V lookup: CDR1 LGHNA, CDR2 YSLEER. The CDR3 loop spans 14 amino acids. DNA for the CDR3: TGCGCCAGCAGCCAAGGAACAGTACAAGAGACCCAGTACTTC. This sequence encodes CASSQGTVQETQYF.

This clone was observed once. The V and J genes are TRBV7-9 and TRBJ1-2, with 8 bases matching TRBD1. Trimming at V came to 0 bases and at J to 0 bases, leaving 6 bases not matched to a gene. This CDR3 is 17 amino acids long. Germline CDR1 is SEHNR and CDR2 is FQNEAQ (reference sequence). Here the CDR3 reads CASSLALRTGTNYGYTF. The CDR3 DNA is TGTGCCAGCAGCTTAGCGCTAAGGACAGGGACTAACTATGGCTACACCTTC.

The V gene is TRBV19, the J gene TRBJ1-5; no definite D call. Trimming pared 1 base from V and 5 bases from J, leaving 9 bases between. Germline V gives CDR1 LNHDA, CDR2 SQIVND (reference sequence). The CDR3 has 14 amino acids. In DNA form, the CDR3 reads TGTGCCAGTAGTATAGCCGGGTTAGATCAGCCCCAGCATTTT. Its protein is CASSIAGLDQPQHF.

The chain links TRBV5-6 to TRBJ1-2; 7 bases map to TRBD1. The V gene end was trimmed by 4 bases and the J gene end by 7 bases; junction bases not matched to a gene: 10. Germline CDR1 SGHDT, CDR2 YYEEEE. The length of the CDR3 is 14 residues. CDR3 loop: CASSKGQPPVGYTF. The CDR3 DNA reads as TGTGCCAGCAGCAAGGGACAGCCCCCCGTTGGCTACACCTTC.

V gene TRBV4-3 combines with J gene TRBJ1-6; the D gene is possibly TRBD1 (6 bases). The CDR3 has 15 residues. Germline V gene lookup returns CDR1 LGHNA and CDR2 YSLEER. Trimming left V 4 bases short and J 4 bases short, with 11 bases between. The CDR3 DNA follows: TGCGCCAGCAGCCGGAGTCAGGGGTATAATTCACCCCTCCACTTT. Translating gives CASSRSQGYNSPLHF.

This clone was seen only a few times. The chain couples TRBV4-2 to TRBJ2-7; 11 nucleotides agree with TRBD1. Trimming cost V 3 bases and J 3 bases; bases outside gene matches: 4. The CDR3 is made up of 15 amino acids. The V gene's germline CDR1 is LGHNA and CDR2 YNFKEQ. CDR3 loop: CASSHGTGGDYEQYF. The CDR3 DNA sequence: TGTGCCAGCAGCCATGGGACAGGGGGTGACTACGAGCAGTACTTC.

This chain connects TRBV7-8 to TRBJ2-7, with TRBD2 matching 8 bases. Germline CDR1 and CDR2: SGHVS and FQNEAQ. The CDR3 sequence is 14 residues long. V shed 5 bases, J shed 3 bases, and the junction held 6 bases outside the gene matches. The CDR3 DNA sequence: TGTGCCAGCAGCCCGCGGGAGGTGGGCTACGAGCAGTACTTC. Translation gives CASSPREVGYEQYF.

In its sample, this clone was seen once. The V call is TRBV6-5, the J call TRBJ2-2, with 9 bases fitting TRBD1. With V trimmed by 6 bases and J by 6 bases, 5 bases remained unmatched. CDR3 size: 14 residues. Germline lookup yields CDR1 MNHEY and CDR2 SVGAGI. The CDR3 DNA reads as TGTGCCAGCAGAAGGACAGGGGTGGCCGGGGAGCTGTTTTTT. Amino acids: CASRRTGVAGELFF.